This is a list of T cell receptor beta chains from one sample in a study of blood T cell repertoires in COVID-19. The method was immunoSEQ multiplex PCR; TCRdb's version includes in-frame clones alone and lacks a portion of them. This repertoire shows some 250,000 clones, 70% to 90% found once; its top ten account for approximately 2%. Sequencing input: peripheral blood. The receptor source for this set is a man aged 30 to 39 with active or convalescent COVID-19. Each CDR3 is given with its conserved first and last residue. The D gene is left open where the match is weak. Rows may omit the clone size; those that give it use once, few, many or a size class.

TGCGCCAGCAGCCAAGATGCGGTCAGGGGGCGCAATCAGCCCCAGCATTTT,CASSQDAVRGRNQPQHF,TRBD1,.,TRBJ1-5,TRBV4-1
TGTGCCAGCAGCCGGGACAGCCAAGCCGCAACTTACGGGGAACTGTTTTTT,CASSRDSQAATYGELFF,TRBD1,.,TRBJ1-4,TRBV5-4
TGTGCCAGTAGCCTCGGGGACAGGGGTACCTACGAGCAGTACTTC,CASSLGDRGTYEQYF,TRBD1,.,TRBJ2-7,TRBV19
TGTGCCTGGAGTCCAGGGAATCCGAATTCACCCCTCCACTTT,CAWSPGNPNSPLHF,.,few,TRBJ1-6,TRBV30
TGTGCCAGCAGCCTCGCCGCGTCGACAGGATATGGCTACACCTTC,CASSLAASTGYGYTF,.,.,TRBJ1-2,TRBV3-1/TRBV3-2
TGTGCCAGTCTTGGACAGGGGAGAGGCTACACCTTC,CASLGQGRGYTF,TRBD1,few,TRBJ1-2,TRBV6-5
TGTGCCAGTAAGGCCGGGAGAGATTCACCCCTCCACTTT,CASKAGRDSPLHF,.,.,TRBJ1-6,TRBV19
TGTGCCTGGTCCCGGGAAGCGGCCTATAATTCACCCCTCCACTTT,CAWSREAAYNSPLHF,.,.,TRBJ1-6,TRBV30
TGTGCCAGTCAGATCGGGGCGGGATTGGGAAATGAGCAGTTCTTC,CASQIGAGLGNEQFF,.,.,TRBJ2-1,TRBV19
TGTGCCAGCAGCCAAGGCTGGGGACAGGGAGATAATTCACCCCTCCACTTT,CASSQGWGQGDNSPLHF,TRBD1,few,TRBJ1-6,TRBV4-2
TGTGCCAGCAGTCCGGGGGGGCGGTCAGATACGCAGTATTTT,CASSPGGRSDTQYF,TRBD2,.,TRBJ2-3,TRBV6-5
TGTGCCAGCAGCAAAGATTGGAACGGGGGAAACACCGGGGAGCTGTTTTTT,CASSKDWNGGNTGELFF,.,once,TRBJ2-2,TRBV21-1
TGTGCCAGCCTTCCCCGTTCGGGACTAAGGGGCACTGAAGCTTTCTTT,CASLPRSGLRGTEAFF,.,once,TRBJ1-1,TRBV25-1
TGTGCCAGCAGCTTAACTTTTTCTAGCTCTTCAGATACGCAGTATTTT,CASSLTFSSSSDTQYF,.,.,TRBJ2-3,TRBV7-3
TGTGCCAGCTCACTCCCGGGACAGGGGGGGACCGAGACCCAGTACTTC,CASSLPGQGGTETQYF,TRBD1,.,TRBJ2-5,TRBV18
TGTGCCAGCAGCGCCGAGGACAGGTTCTATGGCTACACCTTC,CASSAEDRFYGYTF,TRBD1,.,TRBJ1-2,TRBV9
TGTGCCAGCGACAGGGGGCAAGGGGGATCACCCCTCCACTTT,CASDRGQGGSPLHF,TRBD1,.,TRBJ1-6,TRBV30
TGTGCCAGCACCCTTCAGACAGGGCGGGGCAATCAGCCCCAGCATTTT,CASTLQTGRGNQPQHF,.,.,TRBJ1-5,TRBV21-1
TGTGCCAGAAAGACAGGAGTGAACACCGGGGAGCTGTTTTTT,CARKTGVNTGELFF,.,.,TRBJ2-2,TRBV19
TGTGCCAGCTCACCCACATACAGTGATCAGCCCCAGCATTTT,CASSPTYSDQPQHF,.,.,TRBJ1-5,TRBV18
TGTGCCACCAGCGGAAGGGGGACAGGCTTATCTGGCTCTGGAAACACCATATATTTT,CATSGRGTGLSGSGNTIYF,TRBD1,.,TRBJ1-3,TRBV15
TGTGCCAGCAGTAAGACAGGGGAGGCAAGCAATCAGCCCCAGCATTTT,CASSKTGEASNQPQHF,TRBD1,.,TRBJ1-5,TRBV7-9
TGTGCCAGCAGCCCCAGGGACAGGGAAGACGAGCAGTACTTC,CASSPRDREDEQYF,TRBD1,.,TRBJ2-7,TRBV9
TGTGCCAGCAGTGCCGGGAGAGGCAGGGATGAAACTGAAGCTTTCTTT,CASSAGRGRDETEAFF,.,.,TRBJ1-1,TRBV7-9
TGCGCCAGCAGCCAAGTTGGACAGGGCTATGGCTACACCTTC,CASSQVGQGYGYTF,TRBD1,.,TRBJ1-2,TRBV4-1
TGTGCCAGCAGCTTGGCGGGATTAACCTACGAGCAGTACTTC,CASSLAGLTYEQYF,.,.,TRBJ2-7,TRBV5-4
TGTGCCAGCAGCGCTCCGGGAGCGGAGACAGATACGCAGTATTTT,CASSAPGAETDTQYF,.,.,TRBJ2-3,TRBV4-2
TGCGCCAGCAGCCGCCTGTACTTAAGACACGGCGTTTATAATTCACCCCTCCACTTT,CASSRLYLRHGVYNSPLHF,.,once,TRBJ1-6,TRBV23-1
TGTGCCAGCAGTTACTACTCAGGCGGAAACACCATATATTTT,CASSYYSGGNTIYF,.,.,TRBJ1-3,TRBV6-5
TGTGCCAGCTCACCAACCGGACAGGGCCGGAACACTGAAGCTTTCTTT,CASSPTGQGRNTEAFF,TRBD1,.,TRBJ1-1,TRBV18